This T cell receptor beta chain was identified in a study of long-term antiretroviral therapy in people with HIV. Overall study findings and caveats: Diversity went up after ART and still fell short of transplant donor controls. Against controls, HIV repertoires showed narrower ranges of CDR3 length.

Sequencing used immunoSEQ v3.0 at survey level. Each sample had sequencing targeting 40,000-50,000 T-cell genomes. The assay was immunoSEQ multiplex PCR, and TCRdb's table has in-frame clones only and misses some. The sample gives 25,000 to 35,000 clones, roughly 97% of which show up once; under 3.5% is in the top ten. Held in samples before DNA extraction were roughly 1-10 million cryopreserved PBMC. With regard to this clone: Its target is unknown.

V lost 7 bases and J lost 2, with 18 bases in between. The CDR3 has 15 amino acids. Per the germline V gene, CDR1 is SGHTA and CDR2 is FQGNSA. This material consisted of unsorted PBMCs, taken 6.9 years after starting antiretroviral therapy. This chain uses TRBV7-2 with TRBJ2-7; TRBD1 might be the D (6 bases). This sequence was found in a man younger than 45 with HIV. The chain's CDR3 is CASTSQGSSPYEQYF. The CDR3 DNA reads as TGTGCCAGCACCTCCCAGGGGTCATCCCCCTACGAGCAGTACTTC.